This T cell receptor beta chain derives from a study of T-cell memory formation after mild COVID-19. TCR alpha and TCR beta cDNA libraries carrying sample barcodes and UMIs were produced by 5'RACE using constant-segment primers. TCRdb fed the 5' RACE reads into MiXCR, producing one record per CDR3 protein. The data contain roughly 380,000 distinct CDR3 sequences, 25% to 30% of them singletons. CDR3 size: 16 residues. Germline lookup yields CDR1 MNHEY and CDR2 SMNVEV (reference sequence). This clonotype was counted only a few times. The antigen is not known. Notes on the study in general: Pre-infection memory carried some responding clones, suggesting that cross-reactive memory joined.

This sequence was found in an adult woman who had mild COVID-19 (a few samples of this study predate the infection). Cell type and time point are not known. The source material was PBMCs or a T cell subset sorted from them (not recorded which). V is TRBV27 and J is TRBJ1-4; TRBD1 agrees at 10 bases. TRBJ2-2 matches the DNA end more closely, so the J call is doubtful. The CDR3: CASSLSGTGVLGELFF. Here the CDR3 DNA reads TGTGCCAGCAGTTTATCCGGGACAGGGGTTTTAGGGGAGCTGTTTTTT.